This T cell receptor beta chain was captured by sequencing in a study of blood T cell repertoires in COVID-19. Study-level information: Samples taken during acute and convalescent COVID-19 were collected in the United States, Italy and Spain. T cells, B-cell-depleted T cells, or PBMCs supplied cDNA or gDNA.

Assay: immunoSEQ multiplex PCR; the TCRdb copy retains only in-frame clones and omits some. The sample records fewer than 150,000 clones, just under 90% being singletons. V lost 4 bases and J 7 bases, leaving 14 bases between the germline ends. The CDR3 is 15 residues long. Germline CDR1 KGHSY, CDR2 FQNENV. The sequenced sample consisted of peripheral blood. This TCR derives from a woman between 45 and 60 years old with acute or convalescent COVID-19. The chain has TRBV16 and TRBJ1-6; D remains unclear. The CDR3 DNA reads as TGTGCCAGCAGCCCTCCGGGAAGATCAAATTCACCCCTCCACTTT. The encoded protein is CASSPPGRSNSPLHF.